The clone carrying this T cell receptor (beta chain) was recorded only once. The sample originates from a study of cytomegalovirus exposure and HLA in healthy donors. V lost 2 bases and J lost 4; bases outside the gene matches: 12. Germline lookup yields CDR1 ENHRY and CDR2 SYGVKD. The CDR3 is 17 residues long. Generated by immunoSEQ multiplex PCR, the TCRdb table keeps only in-frame clones and is missing some. The top ten hold 7.8% of the sample, which has 40,000 to 60,000 clones, nearly 95% seen once. Input material: PBMCs. The V and J genes are TRBV10-3 and TRBJ2-7; TRBD1 agrees at 9 bases. The receptor's source is a woman between 18 and 30 years old in good health and CMV-seropositive. CDR3 nucleotide sequence: TGTGCCATCAGTGAGGGCAGGGTGACAGGGGGAAATTACGAGCAGTACTTC. Translated: CAISEGRVTGGNYEQYF.